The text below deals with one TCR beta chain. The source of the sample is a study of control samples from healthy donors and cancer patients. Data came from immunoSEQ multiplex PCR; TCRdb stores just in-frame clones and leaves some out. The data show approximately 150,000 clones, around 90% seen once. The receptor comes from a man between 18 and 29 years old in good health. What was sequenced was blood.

Here the CDR3 reads CASTPIGGYYEQYF. The CDR3, as DNA: TGTGCCAGCACCCCCATAGGGGGATACTACGAGCAGTACTTC. The J gene is TRBJ2-7, the V gene TRBV7-8; possibly TRBD1 for D (6 bases). Trimming cost V 7 bases and J 3 bases, with 16 bases left between them. The CDR3 is 14 residues long. The germline gives CDR1 SGHVS, CDR2 FQNEAQ.